Sequencing of this T cell receptor (beta chain) was carried out in a study of T cells after yellow fever vaccination. Overall study findings and caveats: The booster saw the reappearance of most primary-vaccination clones (around 96% CD4, roughly 90% CD8).

TCRdb called the 5' RACE reads again in MiXCR, with one record for every CDR3 protein. The data show about 170,000 distinct CDR3 sequences, approximately 10% seen once. This clonotype showed up many times. Its antigen is still unknown. The source of this sequence is a man younger than 35 who received the YFV17D yellow fever vaccine. Sequenced material: CD8+ T cells sorted from PBMCs, taken 15 days after the yellow fever booster vaccination.

CDR3 coding DNA: TGTGCCAGCAGTTACCGTTTGGGGACACAGAGCTCCTACGAGCAGTACTTC. Translating gives CASSYRLGTQSSYEQYF. V is TRBV6-2 or TRBV6-3 and J is TRBJ2-7, with D maybe TRBD1 (6 bases). CDR1 MNHEY and CDR2 SVGEGT come from the germline V gene. The germline V and J ends were trimmed by 2 bases and 0 bases, with 17 bases remaining between them. The CDR3 covers 17 residues.